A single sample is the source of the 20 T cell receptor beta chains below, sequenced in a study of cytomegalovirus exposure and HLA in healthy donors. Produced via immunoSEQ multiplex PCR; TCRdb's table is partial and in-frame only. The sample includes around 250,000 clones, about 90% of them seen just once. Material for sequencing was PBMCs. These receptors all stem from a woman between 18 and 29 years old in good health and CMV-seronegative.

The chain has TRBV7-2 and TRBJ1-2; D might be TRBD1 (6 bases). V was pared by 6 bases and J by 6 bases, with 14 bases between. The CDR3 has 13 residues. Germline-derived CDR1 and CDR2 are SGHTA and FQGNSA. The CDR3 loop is CASSLQGLDGYTF. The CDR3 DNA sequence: TGTGCCAGCAGTTTACAGGGTTTGGATGGCTACACCTTC.

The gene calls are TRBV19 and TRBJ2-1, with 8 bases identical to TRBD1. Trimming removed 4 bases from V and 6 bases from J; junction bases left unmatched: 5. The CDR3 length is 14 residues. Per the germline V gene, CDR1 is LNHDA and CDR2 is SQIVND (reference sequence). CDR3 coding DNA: TGTGCCAGTAGTACAGGGGGCGGGTTCAATGAGCAGTTCTTC. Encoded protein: CASSTGGGFNEQFF.

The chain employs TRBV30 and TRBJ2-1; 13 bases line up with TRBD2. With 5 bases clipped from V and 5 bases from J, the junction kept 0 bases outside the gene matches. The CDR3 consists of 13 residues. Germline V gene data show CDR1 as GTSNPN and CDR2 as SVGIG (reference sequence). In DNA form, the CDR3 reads TGTGCCTGGGGGACTAGCGGGAACAATGAGCAGTTCTTC. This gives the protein CAWGTSGNNEQFF.

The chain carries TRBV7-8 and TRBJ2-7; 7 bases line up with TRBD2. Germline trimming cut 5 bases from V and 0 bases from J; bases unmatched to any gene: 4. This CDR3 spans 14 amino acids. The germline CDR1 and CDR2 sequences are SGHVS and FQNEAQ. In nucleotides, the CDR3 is TGTGCCAGCAGCCGGGACTACAACTCCTACGAGCAGTACGTC. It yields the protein CASSRDYNSYEQYV.

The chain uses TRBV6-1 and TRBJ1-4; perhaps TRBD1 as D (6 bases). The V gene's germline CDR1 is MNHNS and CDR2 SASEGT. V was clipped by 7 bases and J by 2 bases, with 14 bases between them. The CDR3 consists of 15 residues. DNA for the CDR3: TGTGCCAGCATCACCGGGGGGCCCACTAATGAAAAACTGTTTTTT. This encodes CASITGGPTNEKLFF.

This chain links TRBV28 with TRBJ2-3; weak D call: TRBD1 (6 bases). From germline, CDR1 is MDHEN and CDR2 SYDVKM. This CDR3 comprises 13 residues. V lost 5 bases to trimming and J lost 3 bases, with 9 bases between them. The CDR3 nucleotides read TGTGCCAGCAGTACCGGACAGACAGATACGCAGTATTTT. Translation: CASSTGQTDTQYF.

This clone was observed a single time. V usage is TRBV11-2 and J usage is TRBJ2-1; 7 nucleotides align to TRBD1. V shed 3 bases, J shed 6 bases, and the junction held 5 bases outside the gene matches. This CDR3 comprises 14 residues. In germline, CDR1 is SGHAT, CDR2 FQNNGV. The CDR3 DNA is TGTGCCAGCAGCTTCTCGACAGGGATCAATGAGCAGTTCTTC. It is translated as CASSFSTGINEQFF.

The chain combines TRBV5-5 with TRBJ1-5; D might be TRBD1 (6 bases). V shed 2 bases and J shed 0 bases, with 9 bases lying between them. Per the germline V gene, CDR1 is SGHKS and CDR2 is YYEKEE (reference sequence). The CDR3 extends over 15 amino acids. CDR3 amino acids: CASSFRTDSNQPQHF. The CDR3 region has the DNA TGTGCCAGCAGCTTCCGGACAGATAGCAATCAGCCCCAGCATTTT. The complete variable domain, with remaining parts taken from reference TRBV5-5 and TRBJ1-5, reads DAGVTQSPTHLIKTRGQQVTLRCSPISGHKSVSWYQQVLGQGPQFIFQYYEKEERGRGNFPDRFSARQFPNYSSELNVNALLLGDSALYLCASSFRTDSNQPQHFGDGTRLSIL.

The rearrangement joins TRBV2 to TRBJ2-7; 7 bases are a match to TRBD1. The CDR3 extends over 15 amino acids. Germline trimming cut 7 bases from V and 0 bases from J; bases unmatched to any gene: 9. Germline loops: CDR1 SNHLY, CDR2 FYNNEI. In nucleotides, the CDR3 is TGTGCCAGCACCTGGGACAGTACATCCTCCTACGAGCAGTACGTC. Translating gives CASTWDSTSSYEQYV.

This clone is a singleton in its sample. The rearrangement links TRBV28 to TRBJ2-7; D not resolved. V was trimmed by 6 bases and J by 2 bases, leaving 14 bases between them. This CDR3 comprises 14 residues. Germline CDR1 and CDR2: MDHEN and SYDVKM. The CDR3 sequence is CASRNRVLTYEQYF. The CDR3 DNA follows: TGTGCCAGCAGGAACCGGGTCCTGACCTACGAGCAGTACTTC.

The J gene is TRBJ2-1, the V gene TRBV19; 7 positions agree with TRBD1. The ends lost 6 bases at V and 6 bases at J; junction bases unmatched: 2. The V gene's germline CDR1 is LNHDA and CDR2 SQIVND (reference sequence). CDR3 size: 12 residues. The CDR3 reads CASSQGVNEQFF. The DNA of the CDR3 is TGTGCCAGTAGCCAGGGGGTCAATGAGCAGTTCTTC.

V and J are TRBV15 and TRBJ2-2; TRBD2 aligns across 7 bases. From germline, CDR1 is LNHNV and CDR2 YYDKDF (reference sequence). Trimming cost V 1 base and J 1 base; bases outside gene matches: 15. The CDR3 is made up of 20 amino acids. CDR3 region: CATSRAELGAGYVNTGELFF. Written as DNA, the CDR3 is TGTGCCACCAGCAGAGCCGAATTGGGAGCGGGGTACGTGAACACCGGGGAGCTGTTTTTT.

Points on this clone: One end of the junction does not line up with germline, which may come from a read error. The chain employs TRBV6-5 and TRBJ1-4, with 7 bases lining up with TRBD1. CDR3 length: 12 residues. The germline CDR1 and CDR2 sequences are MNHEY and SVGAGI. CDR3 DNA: TGTGCCAGCAGTACAAACCAGGGGGTCAGGCATTTT. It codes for CASSTNQGVRHF.

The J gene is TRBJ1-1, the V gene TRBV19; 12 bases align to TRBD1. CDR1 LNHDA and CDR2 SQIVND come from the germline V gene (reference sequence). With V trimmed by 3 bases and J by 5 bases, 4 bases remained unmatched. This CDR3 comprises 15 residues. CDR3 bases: TGTGCCAGTAGTATGGGGGACAGGGGGCGGACTGAAGCTTTCTTT. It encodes CASSMGDRGRTEAFF. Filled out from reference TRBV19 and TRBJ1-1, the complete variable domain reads DGGITQSPKYLFRKEGQNVTLSCEQNLNHDAMYWYRQDPGQGLRLIYYSQIVNDFQKGDIAEGYSVSREKKESFPLTVTSAQKNPTAFYLCASSMGDRGRTEAFFGQGTRLTVV.

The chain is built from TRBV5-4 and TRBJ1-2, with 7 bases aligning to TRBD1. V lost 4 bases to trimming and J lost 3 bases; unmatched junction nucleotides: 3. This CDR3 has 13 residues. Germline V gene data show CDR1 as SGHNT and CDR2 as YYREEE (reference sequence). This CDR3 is CASSMGTDYGYTF. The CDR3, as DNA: TGTGCCAGCAGCATGGGGACAGACTATGGCTACACCTTC.

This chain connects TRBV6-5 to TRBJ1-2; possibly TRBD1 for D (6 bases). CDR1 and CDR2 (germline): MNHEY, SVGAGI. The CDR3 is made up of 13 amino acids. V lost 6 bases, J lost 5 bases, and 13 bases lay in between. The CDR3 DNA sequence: TGTGCCAGCAGAACGACGACAGGATATGGCTACACCTTC. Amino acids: CASRTTTGYGYTF.

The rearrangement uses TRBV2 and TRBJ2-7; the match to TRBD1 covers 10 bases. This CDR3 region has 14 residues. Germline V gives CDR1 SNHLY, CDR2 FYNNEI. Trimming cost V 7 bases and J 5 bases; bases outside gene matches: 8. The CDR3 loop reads CASNPDRGWNEQYV. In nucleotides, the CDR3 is TGTGCCAGCAACCCGGACAGGGGGTGGAACGAGCAGTACGTC.

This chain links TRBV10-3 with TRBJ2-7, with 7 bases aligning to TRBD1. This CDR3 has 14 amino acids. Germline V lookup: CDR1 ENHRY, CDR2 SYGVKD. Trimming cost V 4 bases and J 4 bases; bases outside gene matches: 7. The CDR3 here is CAISGAHRGYEQYF. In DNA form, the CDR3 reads TGTGCCATCAGTGGGGCCCACAGGGGTTACGAGCAGTACTTC.

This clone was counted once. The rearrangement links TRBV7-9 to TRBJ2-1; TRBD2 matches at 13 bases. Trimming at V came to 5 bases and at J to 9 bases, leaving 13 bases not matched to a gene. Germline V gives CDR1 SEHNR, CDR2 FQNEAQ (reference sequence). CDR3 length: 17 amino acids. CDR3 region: CASSQIHGLAGAGEQFF. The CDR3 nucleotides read TGTGCCAGCAGCCAGATTCATGGACTAGCGGGGGCTGGTGAGCAGTTCTTC.

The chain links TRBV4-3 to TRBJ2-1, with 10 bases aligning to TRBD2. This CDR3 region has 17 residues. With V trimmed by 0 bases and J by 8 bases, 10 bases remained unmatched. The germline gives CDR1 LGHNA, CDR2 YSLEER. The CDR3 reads CASSQDSERGGFYEQFF. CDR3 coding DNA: TGCGCCAGCAGCCAAGATAGCGAGCGGGGGGGCTTCTATGAGCAGTTCTTC.